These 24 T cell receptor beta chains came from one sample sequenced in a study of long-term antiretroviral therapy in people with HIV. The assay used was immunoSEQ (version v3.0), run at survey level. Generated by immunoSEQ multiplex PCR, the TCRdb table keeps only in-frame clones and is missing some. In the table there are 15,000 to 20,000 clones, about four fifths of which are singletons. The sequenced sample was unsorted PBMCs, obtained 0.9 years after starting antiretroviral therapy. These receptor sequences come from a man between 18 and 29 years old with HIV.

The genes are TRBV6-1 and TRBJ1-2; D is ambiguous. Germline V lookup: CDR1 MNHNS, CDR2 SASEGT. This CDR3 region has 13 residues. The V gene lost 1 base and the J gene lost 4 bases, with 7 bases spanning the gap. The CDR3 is CASSEGRFYGYTF. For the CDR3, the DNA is TGTGCCAGCAGTGAAGGGCGGTTCTATGGCTACACCTTC.

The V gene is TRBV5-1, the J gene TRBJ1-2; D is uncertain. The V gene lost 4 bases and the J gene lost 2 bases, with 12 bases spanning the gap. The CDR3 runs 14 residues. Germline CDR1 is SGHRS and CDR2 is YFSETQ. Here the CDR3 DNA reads TGCGCCAGCAGCCGTACTTCAGAGAACTATGGCTACACCTTC. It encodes CASSRTSENYGYTF.

This CDR3 reads CASGFWGSGANVLTF. The CDR3 nucleotides are TGTGCTAGTGGTTTCTGGGGGTCCGGGGCCAACGTCCTGACTTTC. This chain connects TRBV12-5 to TRBJ2-6; D might be TRBD1 or TRBD2, each matching 5 bases. The germline V gene has CDR1 LGHNT and CDR2 FRNRAP. Trimming cost V 3 bases and J 4 bases, with 10 bases left between them. This CDR3 is built from 15 residues.

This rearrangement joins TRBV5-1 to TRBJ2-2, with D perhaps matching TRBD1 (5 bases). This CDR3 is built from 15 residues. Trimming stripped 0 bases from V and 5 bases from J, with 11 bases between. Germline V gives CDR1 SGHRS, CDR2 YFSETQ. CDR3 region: CASSLAGQGTGELFF. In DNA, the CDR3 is TGCGCCAGCAGCTTGGCCGGTCAGGGTACCGGGGAGCTGTTTTTT.

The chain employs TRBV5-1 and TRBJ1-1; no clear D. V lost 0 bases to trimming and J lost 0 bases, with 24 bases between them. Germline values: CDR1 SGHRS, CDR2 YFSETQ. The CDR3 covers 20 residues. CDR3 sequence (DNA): TGCGCCAGCAGCTTGGTAGGCGGGATCAGTCGTGTCGGCTTGAACACTGAAGCTTTCTTT. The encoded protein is CASSLVGGISRVGLNTEAFF.

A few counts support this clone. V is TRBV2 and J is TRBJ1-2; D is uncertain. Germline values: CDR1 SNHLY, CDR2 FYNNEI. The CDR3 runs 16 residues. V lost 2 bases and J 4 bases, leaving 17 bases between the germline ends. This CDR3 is CASSEHPHPGTYGYTF. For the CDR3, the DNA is TGTGCCAGCAGTGAACATCCCCACCCCGGCACCTATGGCTACACCTTC.

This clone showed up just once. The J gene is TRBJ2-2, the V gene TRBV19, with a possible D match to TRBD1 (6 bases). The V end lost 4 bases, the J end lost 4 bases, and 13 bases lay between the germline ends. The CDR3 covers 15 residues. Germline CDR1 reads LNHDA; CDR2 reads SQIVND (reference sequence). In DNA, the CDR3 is TGTGCCAGTAGTAGCTACAGGGAAGGCACCGGGGAGCTGTTTTTT. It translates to CASSSYREGTGELFF.

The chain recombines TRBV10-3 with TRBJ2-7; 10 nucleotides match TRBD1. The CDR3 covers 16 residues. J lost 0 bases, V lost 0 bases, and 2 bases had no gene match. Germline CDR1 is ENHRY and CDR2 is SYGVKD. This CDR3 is CAISESTGGSSYEQYV. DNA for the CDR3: TGTGCCATCAGTGAGTCGACAGGGGGCTCCTCCTACGAGCAGTACGTC.

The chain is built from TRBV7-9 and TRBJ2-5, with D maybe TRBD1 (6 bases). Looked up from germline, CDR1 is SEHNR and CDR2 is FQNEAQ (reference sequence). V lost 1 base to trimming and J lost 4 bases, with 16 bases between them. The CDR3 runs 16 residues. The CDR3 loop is CASSLGFTGSRETQYF. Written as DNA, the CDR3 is TGTGCCAGCAGCTTAGGATTTACAGGGAGCAGAGAGACCCAGTACTTC.

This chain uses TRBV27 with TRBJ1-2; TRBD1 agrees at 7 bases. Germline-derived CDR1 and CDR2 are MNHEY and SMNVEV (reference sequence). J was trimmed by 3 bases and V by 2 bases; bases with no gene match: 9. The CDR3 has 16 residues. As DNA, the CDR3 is TGTGCCAGCAGTTTAACCTCGGTGGGACAGCACTATGGCTACACCTTC. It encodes CASSLTSVGQHYGYTF.

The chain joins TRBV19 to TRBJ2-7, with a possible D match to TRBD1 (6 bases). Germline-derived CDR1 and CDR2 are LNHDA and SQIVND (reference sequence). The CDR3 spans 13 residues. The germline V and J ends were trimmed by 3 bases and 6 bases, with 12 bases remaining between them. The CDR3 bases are TGTGCCAGTAGTATTACCCCAGGGGCCGAGCAGTACTTC. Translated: CASSITPGAEQYF.

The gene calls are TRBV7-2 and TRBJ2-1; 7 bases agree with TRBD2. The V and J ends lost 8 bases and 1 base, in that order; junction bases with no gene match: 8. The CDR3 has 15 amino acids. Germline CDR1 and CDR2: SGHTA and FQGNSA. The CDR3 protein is CASSREGLSYNEQFF. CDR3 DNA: TGTGCCAGCTCCAGGGAGGGGTTATCCTACAATGAGCAGTTCTTC.

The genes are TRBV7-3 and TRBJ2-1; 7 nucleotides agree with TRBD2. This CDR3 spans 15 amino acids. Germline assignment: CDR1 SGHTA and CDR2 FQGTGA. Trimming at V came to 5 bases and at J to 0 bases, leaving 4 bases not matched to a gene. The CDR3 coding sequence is TGTGCCAGCAGCCCTAGCGGTAGCTCCTACAATGAGCAGTTCTTC. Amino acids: CASSPSGSSYNEQFF.

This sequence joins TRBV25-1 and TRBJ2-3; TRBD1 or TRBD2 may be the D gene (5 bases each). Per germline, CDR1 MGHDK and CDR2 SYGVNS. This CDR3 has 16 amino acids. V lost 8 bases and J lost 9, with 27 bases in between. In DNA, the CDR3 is TGTGCCAGCTCCACCCTCACCGGGACCCCACCCGAGACGCAGTATTTT. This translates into CASSTLTGTPPETQYF.

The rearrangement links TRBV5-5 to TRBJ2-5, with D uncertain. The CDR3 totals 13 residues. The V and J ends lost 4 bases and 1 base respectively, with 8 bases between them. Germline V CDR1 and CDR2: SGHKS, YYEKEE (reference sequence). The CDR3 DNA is TGTGCCAGCAGCCAACAGATCCAAGAGACCCAGTACTTC. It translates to CASSQQIQETQYF.

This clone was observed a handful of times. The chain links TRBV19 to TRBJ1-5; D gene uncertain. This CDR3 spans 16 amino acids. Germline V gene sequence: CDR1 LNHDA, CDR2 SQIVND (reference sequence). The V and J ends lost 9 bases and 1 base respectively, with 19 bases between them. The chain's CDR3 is CASNRNRLSSNQPQHF. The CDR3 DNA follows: TGTGCCAGCAATAGAAATCGGTTGTCGAGCAATCAGCCCCAGCATTTT.

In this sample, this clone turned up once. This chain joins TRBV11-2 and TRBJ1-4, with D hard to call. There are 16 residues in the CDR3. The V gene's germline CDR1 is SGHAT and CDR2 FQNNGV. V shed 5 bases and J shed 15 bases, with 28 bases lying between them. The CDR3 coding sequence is TGTGCCAGCAGCCCCGAACTAATACCCAGCGGAGAAAGGGTGTTTTTT. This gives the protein CASSPELIPSGERVFF.

The CDR3 spells CASNLYPRGETQYF. Written as DNA, the CDR3 is TGTGCCAGCAACCTCTACCCCCGAGGAGAGACCCAGTACTTC. The chain links TRBV2 to TRBJ2-5; D not resolved. Germline V gene lookup returns CDR1 SNHLY and CDR2 FYNNEI. This CDR3 region has 14 residues. Between the trimmed V and J ends, which lost 7 bases and 4 bases, there was a span of 16 bases.

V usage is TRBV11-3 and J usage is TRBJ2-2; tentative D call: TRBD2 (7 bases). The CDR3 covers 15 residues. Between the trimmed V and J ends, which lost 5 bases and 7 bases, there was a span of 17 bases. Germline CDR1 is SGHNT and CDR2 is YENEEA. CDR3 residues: CASSRKEGEGGELFF. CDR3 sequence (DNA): TGTGCCAGCAGCAGGAAGGAGGGGGAGGGCGGGGAGCTGTTTTTT.

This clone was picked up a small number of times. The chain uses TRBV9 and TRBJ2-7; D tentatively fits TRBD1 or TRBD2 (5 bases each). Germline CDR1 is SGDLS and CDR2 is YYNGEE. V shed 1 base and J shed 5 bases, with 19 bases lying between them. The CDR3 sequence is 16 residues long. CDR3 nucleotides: TGTGCCAGCAGCGTATCCCCCTCCGGGGCCGGGGACGAGCAGTACTTC. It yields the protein CASSVSPSGAGDEQYF.

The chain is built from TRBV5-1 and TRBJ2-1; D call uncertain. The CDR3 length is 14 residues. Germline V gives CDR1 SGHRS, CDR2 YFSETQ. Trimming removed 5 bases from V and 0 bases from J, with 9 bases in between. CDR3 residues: CASRNFSSYNEQFF. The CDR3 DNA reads TGCGCCAGCAGAAATTTTAGCTCCTACAATGAGCAGTTCTTC.

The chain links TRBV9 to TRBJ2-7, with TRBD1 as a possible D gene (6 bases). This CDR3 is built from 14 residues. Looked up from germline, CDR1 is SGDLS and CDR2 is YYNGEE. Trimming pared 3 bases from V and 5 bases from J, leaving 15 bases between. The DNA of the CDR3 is TGTGCCAGCAGCGCCAGGGGTTTGGACGACGAGCAGTACTTC. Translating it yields CASSARGLDDEQYF.

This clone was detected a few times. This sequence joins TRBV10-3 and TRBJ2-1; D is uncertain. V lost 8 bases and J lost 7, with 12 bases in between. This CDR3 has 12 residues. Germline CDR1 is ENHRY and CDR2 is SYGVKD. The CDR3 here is CAISDIPNEQFF. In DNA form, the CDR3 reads TGTGCCATCTCCGACATACCTAATGAGCAGTTCTTC.

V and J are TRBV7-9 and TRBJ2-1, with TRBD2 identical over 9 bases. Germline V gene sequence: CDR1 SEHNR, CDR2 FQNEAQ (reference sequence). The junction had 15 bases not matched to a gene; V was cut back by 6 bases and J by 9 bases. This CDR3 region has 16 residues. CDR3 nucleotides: TGTGCCAGCAGACAGCGGGGGGTCCATGTAATTAGTGAGCAGTTCTTC. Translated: CASRQRGVHVISEQFF.